A single sample gave rise to the 21 T cell receptor beta chains below, sequenced in a study of beta chain features in type 1 diabetes. The authors reverse transcribed all of the isolated RNA, so sequencing captured expressed TCRB transcripts. Clones were sequenced by immunoSEQ multiplex PCR, and TCRdb holds only the in-frame ones, with some missing. The table records more than 140,000 clones, roughly 10% of them present only once. Sample: central memory CD4+ T cells from blood. The receptors stem from a woman aged 40 to 55 in good health.

In its sample, this clone was seen a few times. The chain employs TRBV14 and TRBJ1-2, with D maybe TRBD1 (6 bases). The germline gives CDR1 SGHDN, CDR2 FVKESK. V gave up 1 base and J gave up 7 bases, with 13 bases separating them. The CDR3 covers 14 residues. The CDR3 coding sequence is TGTGCCAGCAGCCAAGTTACGGGGGGGGCTGGCTACACCTTC. This codes for CASSQVTGGAGYTF.

This clone was seen more than once but under ten times. The rearrangement links TRBV4-3 to TRBJ2-1; 8 nucleotides match TRBD1. The CDR3 loop spans 17 amino acids. The V segment lost 0 bases and the J segment 5 bases; nucleotides outside the gene matches: 9. CDR1 and CDR2 (germline): LGHNA, YSLEER. In DNA form, the CDR3 reads TGCGCCAGCAGCCAAGACACACAGGGGGGTCACGACAATGAGCAGTTCTTC. Translating it yields CASSQDTQGGHDNEQFF.

This clone was recorded a few times. The chain uses TRBV5-6 and TRBJ2-3; D might be TRBD1 (5 bases). V was clipped by 4 bases and J by 0 bases, with 18 bases between them. The V gene's germline CDR1 is SGHDT and CDR2 YYEEEE. This CDR3 region has 17 residues. In DNA form, the CDR3 reads TGTGCCAGCAGCCCTCCAGGGCCCGTTTTTAGCACAGATACGCAGTATTTT. Its protein product is CASSPPGPVFSTDTQYF.

This clone turned up a few times. The chain is built from TRBV2 and TRBJ2-5; a weak D match, TRBD1 (5 bases). V was cut by 4 bases and J by 3 bases, with 9 bases left in between. The CDR3 is made up of 13 amino acids. Germline CDR1 reads SNHLY; CDR2 reads FYNNEI. CDR3 amino acids: CASSAQGEETQYF. The CDR3 DNA follows: TGTGCCAGCAGTGCGCAGGGCGAAGAGACCCAGTACTTC.

This clone was counted at least ten times. The rearrangement links TRBV15 to TRBJ1-4; D is possibly TRBD1 (5 bases). CDR1 and CDR2 from the germline V gene are LNHNV and YYDKDF (reference sequence). The V end lost 4 bases, the J end lost 8 bases, and 20 bases lay between the germline ends. The CDR3 has 16 amino acids. In DNA, the CDR3 is TGTGCCACCAGCACCTCGGGACTTCTAGGGAAGGAAAAACTGTTTTTT. Its translation is CATSTSGLLGKEKLFF.

This sequence joins TRBV18 and TRBJ1-2; 9 bases match TRBD1. V lost 4 bases and J lost 6; bases outside the gene matches: 6. This CDR3 is built from 14 residues. Germline lookup yields CDR1 KGHSH and CDR2 LQKENI. The CDR3 DNA follows: TGTGCCAGCTCACGGGTGGGACAGGGAGATGGCTACACCTTC. The encoded protein is CASSRVGQGDGYTF.

This clone came up a few times. The chain couples TRBV10-2 to TRBJ2-5; TRBD1 matches at 8 bases. CDR1 and CDR2 (germline): WSHSY, SAAADI. Losses at the gene ends were 7 bases for V and 4 bases for J; bases not matched to a gene: 8. CDR3 length equals 14 residues. For the CDR3, the DNA is TGCGCCAGCACCGGGACAGGAGTGACAGAGACCCAGTACTTC. Translation gives CASTGTGVTETQYF.

This clone has more than one count but fewer than ten. The same CDR3 also results from other DNA sequences found in this sample. V gene TRBV7-2 combines with J gene TRBJ2-2, with 13 bases identical to TRBD2. Germline values: CDR1 SGHTA, CDR2 FQGNSA. CDR3 length: 17 residues. V shed 3 bases, J shed 0 bases, and the junction held 1 base outside the gene matches. The CDR3 bases are TGTGCCAGCAGCTTTACTAGCGGGGGGGCGAACACCGGGGAGCTGTTTTTT. This encodes CASSFTSGGANTGELFF. Full variable domain (rest looked up from reference TRBV7-2 and TRBJ2-2): GAGVSQSPSNKVTEKGKDVELRCDPISGHTALYWYRQSLGQGLEFLIYFQGNSAPDKSGLPSDRFSAERTGGSVSTLTIQRTQQEDSAVYLCASSFTSGGANTGELFFGEGSRLTVL.

This chain links TRBV7-8 with TRBJ1-6; perhaps TRBD1 as D (5 bases). V was pared by 1 base and J by 5 bases, with 15 bases between. CDR1 is SGHVS, CDR2 FQNEAQ, per germline. This CDR3 is 17 amino acids long. CDR3 bases: TGTGCCAGCAGCTTAGGGGCCAGGGTTCGGGATAATTCACCCCTCCACTTT. Its protein product is CASSLGARVRDNSPLHF. Full variable domain (rest looked up from reference TRBV7-8 and TRBJ1-6): GAGVSQSPRYKVAKRGQDVALRCDPISGHVSLFWYQQALGQGPEFLTYFQNEAQLDKSGLPSDRFFAERPEGSVSTLKIQRTQQEDSAVYLCASSLGARVRDNSPLHFGNGTRLTVT.

The chain combines TRBV5-1 with TRBJ2-5; TRBD1 is a possible D gene (6 bases). This CDR3 comprises 14 residues. CDR1 is SGHRS and CDR2 is YFSETQ in the germline V gene. The ends were cut back, 1 base at V and 2 bases at J, with 9 bases in the middle. This CDR3 reads CASSLFTGQETQYF. The CDR3 nucleotides read TGCGCCAGCAGCTTGTTTACAGGGCAAGAGACCCAGTACTTC.

The genes are TRBV10-3 and TRBJ2-5, with D unclear. The end of the DNA fits TRBJ2-7 better, so the J call may be wrong. Germline-derived CDR1 and CDR2 are ENHRY and SYGVKD. This CDR3 contains 13 residues. CDR3 DNA sequence: TGTGCCATCAGTGAGAGGTCTAACTACGAGCAGTACTTC. Translation gives CAISERSNYEQYF.

The table lists this clone with a few counts. The CDR3 sequence: CASRPTYQRGESYEQYF. The CDR3 nucleotides read TGTGCCAGCAGACCGACGTACCAGCGGGGGGAATCCTACGAGCAGTACTTC. This chain joins TRBV7-9 and TRBJ2-7, with TRBD2 matching over 9 bases. Germline values: CDR1 SEHNR, CDR2 FQNEAQ (reference sequence). The CDR3 sequence is 17 residues long. V shed 6 bases and J 1 base; nucleotides not matched to a gene: 13.

V is TRBV5-1 and J is TRBJ1-1; 7 bases match TRBD1. Per germline, CDR1 SGHRS and CDR2 YFSETQ. CDR3 length: 13 residues. Trimming took 5 bases from V and 1 from J; bases not matched to a gene: 2. CDR3 protein: CASRGQANTEAFF. The CDR3 DNA reads TGCGCCAGCAGAGGACAGGCGAACACTGAAGCTTTCTTT.

The chain recombines TRBV5-4 with TRBJ1-5, with no clear D. This CDR3 comprises 15 residues. Germline V gene lookup returns CDR1 SGHNT and CDR2 YYREEE (reference sequence). Between the trimmed V and J ends, which lost 4 bases and 3 bases, there was a span of 14 bases. CDR3 amino acids: CASSQNRQANQPQHF. The CDR3 region has the DNA TGTGCCAGCAGCCAAAATAGGCAGGCCAATCAGCCCCAGCATTTT.

The J gene is TRBJ2-4, the V gene TRBV19; 8 bases align to TRBD1. This CDR3 is 12 amino acids long. Germline V gene sequence: CDR1 LNHDA, CDR2 SQIVND (reference sequence). With V trimmed by 4 bases and J by 9 bases, 2 bases remained unmatched. The CDR3 DNA reads as TGTGCCAGTAGTAGACAGGGGATCATTCAGTACTTC. Protein sequence: CASSRQGIIQYF.

The chain links TRBV6-5 to TRBJ1-5; 8 bases map to TRBD1. Germline loops: CDR1 MNHEY, CDR2 SVGAGI. The CDR3 contains 14 residues. The trim removed 2 bases at V and 5 bases at J, leaving 2 bases unmatched. CDR3 amino acids: CASSYPQGDQPQHF. CDR3 DNA sequence: TGTGCCAGCAGTTACCCACAGGGGGATCAGCCCCAGCATTTT.

The CDR3 here is CASSLSAGARTDTQYF. CDR3 DNA sequence: TGCGCCAGCAGCTTGTCTGCGGGGGCCCGCACAGATACGCAGTATTTT. The gene calls are TRBV5-1 and TRBJ2-3, with D perhaps TRBD2 (7 bases). The CDR3 spans 16 residues. V lost 1 base to trimming and J lost 1 base, with 13 bases between them. Germline CDR1 and CDR2: SGHRS and YFSETQ.

This clone was observed a handful of times. The chain is built from TRBV5-1 and TRBJ2-2, with D uncertain. The CDR3 runs to 15 residues. The V gene lost 0 bases and the J gene lost 0 bases, with 6 bases spanning the gap. The germline CDR1 and CDR2 sequences are SGHRS and YFSETQ. CDR3 sequence reads: CASSLGQTNTGELFF. CDR3 nucleotides: TGCGCCAGCAGCTTGGGCCAGACGAACACCGGGGAGCTGTTTTTT.

The chain combines TRBV4-3 with TRBJ2-1; D ambiguous. Trimming left V 0 bases short and J 4 bases short, with 7 bases between. The germline CDR1 and CDR2 sequences are LGHNA and YSLEER. The CDR3 length is 14 residues. CDR3 DNA sequence: TGCGCCAGCAGCCAAGACCCTAGATACAATGAGCAGTTCTTC. It translates to CASSQDPRYNEQFF.

This clone came up a few times. The chain couples TRBV29-1 to TRBJ2-7, with D possibly matching TRBD2 (6 bases). CDR1 and CDR2 from the germline V gene are SQVTM and ANQGSEA. The CDR3 runs 12 residues. Trimming took 3 bases from V and 11 from J, leaving 17 bases between them. The CDR3 DNA follows: TGCAGCGTTGATCTTGGGGGGTCCTCGGAGTACTTC. It codes for CSVDLGGSSEYF.

The gene calls are TRBV11-2 and TRBJ2-7, with a weak D call TRBD2 (6 bases). Germline V CDR1 and CDR2: SGHAT, FQNNGV. The CDR3 contains 16 residues. Trimming left V 5 bases short and J 12 bases short, with 29 bases between. DNA of the CDR3: TGTGCCAGCAGCCTACTCCGGGGGAGGACCTCCTACGAGGTGTACTTC. It specifies CASSLLRGRTSYEVYF.